These 32 T cell receptor beta chains came from one sample sequenced in a study of Ad26.COV2.S vaccination and SARS-CoV-2 variants. Treatment noted: roughly 18 received Ad26.COV2.S at low or high dose, single or two shots; a few received placebo; per-sample allocation not given. Sample collection was performed on day 63 after the first vaccine or placebo injection. Clones were read by immunoSEQ multiplex PCR, and TCRdb kept only the in-frame ones, dropping some. Of approximately 420,000 clones listed, more than 85% are singletons. Sequenced here: peripheral blood, sampled in a trial of Ad26.COV2.S vaccine versus placebo. These receptors originate from a person between 18 and 60 years old who received the Ad26.COV2.S COVID-19 vaccine or a placebo.

The rearrangement links TRBV29-1 to TRBJ2-3, with D possibly being TRBD2 (5 bases). Per the germline V gene, CDR1 is SQVTM and CDR2 is ANQGSEA. Trimming stripped 6 bases from V and 4 bases from J, with 26 bases between. This CDR3 region has 17 residues. The DNA of the CDR3 is TGCAGCGTCGGAACTCCTGGAGGTAGGATCGTTGCAGATACGCAGTATTTT. Its protein is CSVGTPGGRIVADTQYF.

This rearrangement joins TRBV6-5 to TRBJ2-7; D gene uncertain. Between the trimmed V and J ends, which lost 7 bases and 3 bases, there was a span of 13 bases. In germline, CDR1 is MNHEY, CDR2 SVGAGI. The CDR3 consists of 13 residues. CDR3 region: CASTSGESYEQYF. The CDR3 DNA reads TGTGCCAGCACCTCTGGAGAGAGCTACGAGCAGTACTTC.

V and J are TRBV5-1 and TRBJ1-1, with a possible D match to TRBD1 (6 bases). Trimming shortened V by 6 bases and J by 4 bases, and 13 bases separated the two germline ends. There are 13 residues in the CDR3. CDR1 is SGHRS, CDR2 YFSETQ, per germline. The CDR3 DNA follows: TGCGCCAGCACCCAACAGGGAAGCACTGAAGCTTTCTTT. Translated, it gives CASTQQGSTEAFF.

This clone came up a few times. The chain has TRBV5-5 and TRBJ1-1; tentatively, D is TRBD1 (5 bases). V was shortened by 1 base and J by 3 bases, with 10 bases between the two germline ends. The V gene's germline CDR1 is SGHKS and CDR2 YYEKEE (reference sequence). The length of the CDR3 is 14 residues. CDR3 nucleotide sequence: TGTGCCAGCAGCTTGATCGGGGCTTACACTGAAGCTTTCTTT. Translated, it gives CASSLIGAYTEAFF.

The rearrangement uses TRBV10-3 and TRBJ2-3; 8 nucleotides line up with TRBD1. From germline, CDR1 is ENHRY and CDR2 SYGVKD. V trimming: 6 bases; J trimming: 2 bases; junction bases outside the gene matches: 7. This CDR3 has 15 amino acids. CDR3 amino acids: CAIRSDRVYTDTQYF. In nucleotides, the CDR3 is TGTGCCATCAGATCGGACAGGGTTTACACAGATACGCAGTATTTT.

The DNA of the CDR3 is TGTGCCAGCAGCCAAAACGAAGGGAGGAACACTGAAGCTTTCTTT. It translates to CASSQNEGRNTEAFF. This chain connects TRBV2 to TRBJ1-1; D is unclear. The CDR3 has 15 residues. Between the trimmed V and J ends, which lost 6 bases and 1 base, there was a span of 15 bases. Germline values: CDR1 SNHLY, CDR2 FYNNEI.

The gene calls are TRBV29-1 and TRBJ1-2, with D tentatively TRBD1 (5 bases). The CDR3 has 12 amino acids. Trimming removed 7 bases at V and 9 bases at J, with 18 bases between. Germline lookup yields CDR1 SQVTM and CDR2 ANQGSEA. CDR3 residues: CSAITGGGSYTF. For the CDR3, the DNA is TGCAGCGCCATAACCGGGGGAGGGAGCTACACCTTC.

The rearrangement links TRBV20-1 to TRBJ1-5; TRBD1 matches at 9 bases. The trim removed 4 bases at V and 2 bases at J, leaving 9 bases unmatched. CDR1 is DFQATT, CDR2 SNEGSKA, per germline (reference sequence). This CDR3 has 16 amino acids. The CDR3: CSATETGGFGNQPQHF. In DNA form, the CDR3 reads TGCAGTGCTACTGAGACAGGGGGGTTTGGCAATCAGCCCCAGCATTTT.

This chain connects TRBV28 to TRBJ2-7; the D gene is possibly TRBD1 (6 bases). CDR1 is MDHEN and CDR2 is SYDVKM in the germline V gene. The V end was cut by 5 bases, the J end by 2 bases, with 16 bases between. The CDR3 is made up of 15 amino acids. DNA for the CDR3: TGTGCCAGCAGTAGGGGGACGGGGTCCACCTACGAGCAGTACTTC. Amino acids: CASSRGTGSTYEQYF.

The J gene is TRBJ2-6, the V gene TRBV5-4, with D unresolved. The germline V and J ends were trimmed by 0 bases and 2 bases, with 6 bases remaining between them. CDR3 length: 15 amino acids. Germline CDR1 SGHNT, CDR2 YYREEE (reference sequence). This chain's CDR3 is CASSLGVAGANVLTF. DNA of the CDR3: TGTGCCAGCAGCTTGGGTGTGGCTGGGGCCAACGTCCTGACTTTC.

In this sample, this clone turned up once. The chain combines TRBV15 with TRBJ1-2, with D perhaps matching TRBD1 (5 bases). Trimming pared 0 bases from V and 3 bases from J, leaving 17 bases between. Germline V gene sequence: CDR1 LNHNV, CDR2 YYDKDF (reference sequence). This CDR3 contains 17 residues. The CDR3 DNA reads TGTGCCACCAGCAGAGATTACCCCGAGGGGAGAGACTATGGCTACACCTTC. This sequence encodes CATSRDYPEGRDYGYTF. The entire variable domain, with the rest obtained from reference TRBV15 and TRBJ1-2, is as follows: DAMVIQNPRYQVTQFGKPVTLSCSQTLNHNVMYWYQQKSSQAPKLLFHYYDKDFNNEADTPDNFQSRRPNTSFCFLDIRSPGLGDTAMYLCATSRDYPEGRDYGYTFGSGTRLTVV.

The rearrangement uses TRBV10-3 and TRBJ1-3; a possible D gene is TRBD1 (6 bases). The ends were cut back, 6 bases at V and 2 bases at J, with 14 bases in the middle. The CDR3 runs 15 residues. Germline CDR1 and CDR2: ENHRY and SYGVKD. CDR3 sequence (DNA): TGTGCCATCAGCGCAGAAGGGGGTCCTGGAAACACCATATATTTT. It is translated as CAISAEGGPGNTIYF.

This chain links TRBV6-1 with TRBJ2-1; 14 nucleotides align to TRBD2. From germline, CDR1 is MNHNS and CDR2 SASEGT. The trim removed 4 bases at V and 6 bases at J, leaving 5 bases unmatched. The CDR3 consists of 16 residues. Written as DNA, the CDR3 is TGTGCCAGCAGTGCCGGACTAGCGGGGGGAATCAATGAGCAGTTCTTC. This translates into CASSAGLAGGINEQFF.

The chain employs TRBV6-2 or TRBV6-3 and TRBJ1-3; D gene ambiguous. V lost 5 bases and J lost 0, with 14 bases in between. The CDR3 sequence is 16 residues long. Germline CDR1 and CDR2: MNHEY and SVGEGT. The CDR3 DNA follows: TGTGCCAGCAGTACCGACGAGGAAGACTCTGGAAACACCATATATTTT. It yields the protein CASSTDEEDSGNTIYF.

The chain employs TRBV5-4 and TRBJ1-2, with TRBD1 as a possible D gene (5 bases). The CDR3 is made up of 13 amino acids. Trimming stripped 5 bases from V and 4 bases from J, with 12 bases between. Germline V gives CDR1 SGHNT, CDR2 YYREEE (reference sequence). DNA for the CDR3: TGTGCCAGCAGTTCCCGCCAGGGCTATGGCTACACCTTC. Translated, it gives CASSSRQGYGYTF.

With regard to this clone: Other DNA sequences within the sample encode an identical CDR3. The chain has TRBV2 and TRBJ1-3; no clear D. CDR1 is SNHLY and CDR2 is FYNNEI in the germline V gene. V was trimmed by 3 bases and J by 4 bases, leaving 4 bases between them. The CDR3 sequence is 12 residues long. In nucleotides, the CDR3 is TGTGCCAGCAGTGAGGCGGGAAACACCATATATTTT. Translation gives CASSEAGNTIYF.

This clone was seen once. The chain employs TRBV6-5 and TRBJ1-2; D gene ambiguous. Germline loops: CDR1 MNHEY, CDR2 SVGAGI. The CDR3 has 14 amino acids. V lost 8 bases, J lost 0 bases, and 13 bases lay in between. CDR3 residues: CASRPTEANYGYTF. In nucleotides, the CDR3 is TGTGCCAGCCGCCCAACAGAAGCTAACTATGGCTACACCTTC.

This chain joins TRBV5-6 and TRBJ1-1; D call uncertain. Germline V gene data show CDR1 as SGHDT and CDR2 as YYEEEE. Trimming pared 0 bases from V and 5 bases from J, leaving 2 bases between. The CDR3 is made up of 11 amino acids. In DNA form, the CDR3 reads TGTGCCAGCAGCTTGGCTACTGAAGCTTTCTTT. Its translation is CASSLATEAFF. Using reference TRBV5-6 and TRBJ1-1 for the parts outside the CDR3, the full variable domain is DAGVTQSPTHLIKTRGQQVTLRCSPKSGHDTVSWYQQALGQGPQFIFQYYEEEERQRGNFPDRFSGHQFPNYSSELNVNALLLGDSALYLCASSLATEAFFGQGTRLTVV.

The CDR3 DNA is TGCGCCAGCAGCCCAGGGACAGCAAATTCACCCCTCCACTTT. Protein product: CASSPGTANSPLHF. This chain uses TRBV5-1 with TRBJ1-6; 7 positions match TRBD1. V dropped 4 bases and J dropped 7; count of bases not matched to a gene: 5. There are 14 residues in the CDR3. Germline V lookup: CDR1 SGHRS, CDR2 YFSETQ. Full variable domain (remainder filled in from reference TRBV5-1 and TRBJ1-6): KAGVTQTPRYLIKTRGQQVTLSCSPISGHRSVSWYQQTPGQGLQFLFEYFSETQRNKGNFPGRFSGRQFSNSRSEMNVSTLELGDSALYLCASSPGTANSPLHFGNGTRLTVT.

The chain couples TRBV30 to TRBJ2-3; TRBD1 agrees at 8 bases. There are 14 residues in the CDR3. The ends lost 3 bases at V and 4 bases at J; junction bases unmatched: 6. CDR1 is GTSNPN, CDR2 SVGIG, per germline (reference sequence). This chain's CDR3 is CAWSATGVSDTQYF. The DNA of the CDR3 is TGTGCCTGGAGCGCGACAGGGGTTTCAGATACGCAGTATTTT.

CDR3 sequence (DNA): TGTGCCAGCAGCTTAGCCGGGGGGGCCTTCCCCGAGACCCAGTACTTC. Translated, it gives CASSLAGGAFPETQYF. This rearrangement joins TRBV7-6 to TRBJ2-5; the match to TRBD2 covers 8 bases. J was trimmed by 5 bases and V by 0 bases; bases with no gene match: 8. This CDR3 region has 16 residues. Per germline, CDR1 SGHVS and CDR2 FNYEAQ.

The table lists this clone with a count of one. The V and J genes are TRBV11-2 and TRBJ2-1, with 9 bases aligning to TRBD2. Germline-derived CDR1 and CDR2 are SGHAT and FQNNGV. V was clipped by 5 bases and J by 8 bases; unmatched bases: 16. The CDR3 is 17 residues long. The CDR3 reads CASSLGLVGGGAHEQFF. CDR3 nucleotide sequence: TGTGCCAGCAGCCTAGGGCTGGTTGGCGGGGGGGCACATGAGCAGTTCTTC.

This clone was counted ten times or more. The rearrangement links TRBV7-9 to TRBJ1-1; possibly TRBD1 for D (5 bases). CDR1 is SEHNR and CDR2 is FQNEAQ in the germline V gene (reference sequence). V dropped 3 bases and J dropped 2 bases, with 10 bases sitting between them. This CDR3 has 14 residues. The CDR3 sequence: CASSFGQGNTEAFF. CDR3 DNA sequence: TGTGCCAGCAGCTTCGGGCAGGGTAACACTGAAGCTTTCTTT.

The chain combines TRBV19 with TRBJ1-5, with 9 bases fitting TRBD1. The CDR3 has 14 amino acids. V dropped 4 bases and J dropped 7; count of bases not matched to a gene: 5. Germline V gene data show CDR1 as LNHDA and CDR2 as SQIVND (reference sequence). The CDR3 region is CASSNTGGAQPQHF. CDR3 DNA: TGTGCCAGTAGTAACACAGGGGGCGCGCAGCCCCAGCATTTT.

The J gene is TRBJ2-7, the V gene TRBV11-2; TRBD1 matches 9 bases. Germline CDR1 SGHAT, CDR2 FQNNGV. Trimming removed 4 bases from V and 2 bases from J; junction bases left unmatched: 6. This CDR3 is 15 amino acids long. CDR3 sequence (DNA): TGTGCCAGCAGCTCTGGACAGGGGCCCGCCTACGAGCAGTACTTC. Translated: CASSSGQGPAYEQYF.

The chain recombines TRBV6-2 or TRBV6-3 with TRBJ1-1; no definite D call. Trimming took 2 bases from V and 7 from J, leaving 8 bases between them. The CDR3 contains 12 residues. Germline V lookup: CDR1 MNHEY, CDR2 SVGEGT. CDR3 nucleotides: TGTGCCAGCAGTTACGGTGGCGGTGAAGCTTTCTTT. Protein product: CASSYGGGEAFF.

V is TRBV7-9 and J is TRBJ2-3; 7 nucleotides agree with TRBD2. With 4 bases clipped from V and 2 bases from J, the junction kept 6 bases outside the gene matches. From germline, CDR1 is SEHNR and CDR2 FQNEAQ (reference sequence). The CDR3 contains 15 residues. CDR3 bases: TGTGCCAGCAGCTCGACTAGCCCCCCCACAGATACGCAGTATTTT. As protein: CASSSTSPPTDTQYF.

The chain links TRBV4-1 to TRBJ2-7; D perhaps matches TRBD2 (7 bases). The ends were cut back, 0 bases at V and 1 base at J, with 19 bases in the middle. Germline CDR1 and CDR2: MGHRA and YSYEKL. The CDR3 length is 18 residues. CDR3 in DNA: TGCGCCAGCAGCCAAGAACCTGCGGGGGCGGGGGTTTCCTACGAGCAGTACTTC. Amino acids: CASSQEPAGAGVSYEQYF.

The chain combines TRBV6-2 or TRBV6-3 with TRBJ1-6; 9 nucleotides agree with TRBD1. V lost 6 bases and J lost 9; bases outside the gene matches: 6. Germline V gives CDR1 MNHEY, CDR2 SVGEGT. This CDR3 has 14 amino acids. Here the CDR3 DNA reads TGTGCCAGCAGCACAACAGGGGGCTTTTCACCCCTCCACTTT. Protein sequence: CASSTTGGFSPLHF.

The chain links TRBV5-1 to TRBJ1-1; D gene unclear. V gave up 4 bases and J gave up 5 bases, with 24 bases separating them. The CDR3 totals 17 residues. CDR1 is SGHRS, CDR2 YFSETQ, per germline. CDR3 DNA: TGCGCCAGCAGCCTACAACCCACCGGGCTAGAAGGGACTGAAGCTTTCTTT. This gives the protein CASSLQPTGLEGTEAFF.

This clone occurred a few times. This sequence joins TRBV15 and TRBJ1-2; D gene ambiguous. There are 14 residues in the CDR3. Germline assignment: CDR1 LNHNV and CDR2 YYDKDF (reference sequence). Trimming stripped 0 bases from V and 4 bases from J, with 9 bases between. The CDR3 nucleotides read TGTGCCACCAGCAGAGAACACGGTGGCTATGGCTACACCTTC. Amino acid sequence: CATSREHGGYGYTF. Drawing the rest from reference TRBV15 and TRBJ1-2, the complete variable domain is DAMVIQNPRYQVTQFGKPVTLSCSQTLNHNVMYWYQQKSSQAPKLLFHYYDKDFNNEADTPDNFQSRRPNTSFCFLDIRSPGLGDTAMYLCATSREHGGYGYTFGSGTRLTVV.

This rearrangement joins TRBV15 to TRBJ2-1; 16 bases are a match to TRBD2. The germline V gene has CDR1 LNHNV and CDR2 YYDKDF (reference sequence). The CDR3 runs to 19 residues. J gave up 5 bases and V 5 bases, and 12 bases lay outside the gene matches. CDR3 DNA: TGTGCCACCAGCCCCCACGGGGGACTAGCGGGGGGGCAACACAATGAGCAGTTCTTC. This codes for CATSPHGGLAGGQHNEQFF.